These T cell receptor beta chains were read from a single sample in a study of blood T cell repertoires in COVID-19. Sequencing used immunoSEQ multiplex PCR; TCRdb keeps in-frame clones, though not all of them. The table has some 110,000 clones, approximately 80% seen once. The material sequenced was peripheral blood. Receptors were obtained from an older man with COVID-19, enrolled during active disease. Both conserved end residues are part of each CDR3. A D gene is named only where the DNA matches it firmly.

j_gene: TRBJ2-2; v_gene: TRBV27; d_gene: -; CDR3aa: CASSLYGTGELFF
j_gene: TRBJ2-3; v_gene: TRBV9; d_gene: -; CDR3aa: CASSGASPTDTQYF
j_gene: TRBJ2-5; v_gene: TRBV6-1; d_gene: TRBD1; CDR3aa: CASSEADREKETQYF
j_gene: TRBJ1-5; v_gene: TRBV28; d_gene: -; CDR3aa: CASTLDSLNQPQHF
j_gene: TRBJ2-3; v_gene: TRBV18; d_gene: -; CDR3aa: CASSPMTRGTDTQYF
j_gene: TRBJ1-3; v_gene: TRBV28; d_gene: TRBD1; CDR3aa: CASSDRGTGNTIYF
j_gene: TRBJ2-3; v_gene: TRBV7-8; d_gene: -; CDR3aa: CASSLVGTKGTDTQYF
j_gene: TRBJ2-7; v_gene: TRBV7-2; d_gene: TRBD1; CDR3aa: CASSLTGTGGTEQYF
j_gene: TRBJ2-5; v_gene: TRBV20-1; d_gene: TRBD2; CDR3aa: CSASKIAGPAETQYF
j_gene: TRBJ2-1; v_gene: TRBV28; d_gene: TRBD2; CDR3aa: CASSPRGGAGGVDTEQFF
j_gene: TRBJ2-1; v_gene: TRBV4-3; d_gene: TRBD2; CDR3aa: CASSQDNLPTSGVSYNEQFF
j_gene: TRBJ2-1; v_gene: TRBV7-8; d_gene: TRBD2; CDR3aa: CASSLAGRVAGDFDEQFF
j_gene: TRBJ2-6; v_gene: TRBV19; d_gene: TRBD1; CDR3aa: CASRGTGVILDGANVLTF
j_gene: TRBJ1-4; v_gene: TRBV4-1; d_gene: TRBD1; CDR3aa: CASSQETGDLLFF
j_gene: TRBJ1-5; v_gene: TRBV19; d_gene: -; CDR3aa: CASSSRQGSNQPQHF
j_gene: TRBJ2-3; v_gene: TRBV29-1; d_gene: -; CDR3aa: CSVMWGGRDTQYF
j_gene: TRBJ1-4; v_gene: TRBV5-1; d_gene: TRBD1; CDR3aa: CASSPGTATTNEKLFF
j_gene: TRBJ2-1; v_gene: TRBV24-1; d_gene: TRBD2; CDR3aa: CATSDLPGTSGINEQFF
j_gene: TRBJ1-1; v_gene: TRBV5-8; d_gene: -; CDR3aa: CASSMQKFNTEAFF
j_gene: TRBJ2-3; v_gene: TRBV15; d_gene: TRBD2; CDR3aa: CATSSPLGGLAGPDTQYF
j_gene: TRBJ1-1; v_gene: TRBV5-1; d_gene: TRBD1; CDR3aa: CASSLDGVGTDEAFF
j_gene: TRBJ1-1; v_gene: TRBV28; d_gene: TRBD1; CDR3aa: CASSTAGTANTEAFF
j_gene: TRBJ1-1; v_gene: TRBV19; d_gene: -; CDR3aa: CASSIADTEAFF
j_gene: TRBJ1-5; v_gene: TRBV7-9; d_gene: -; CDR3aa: CASSRGLSGVGYSNQPQHF
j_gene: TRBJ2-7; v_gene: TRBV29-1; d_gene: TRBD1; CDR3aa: CSVSKTGGFSEQYF
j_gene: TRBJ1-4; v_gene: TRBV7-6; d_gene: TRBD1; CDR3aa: CASSLAQGEVMGEKLFF
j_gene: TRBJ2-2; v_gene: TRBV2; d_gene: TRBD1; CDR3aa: CASMDRGLATGELFF
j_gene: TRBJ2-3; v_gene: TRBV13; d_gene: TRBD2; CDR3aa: CASSAAAGGDTQYF
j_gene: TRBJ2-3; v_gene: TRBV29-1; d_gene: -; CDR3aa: CSVGLRDTQYF
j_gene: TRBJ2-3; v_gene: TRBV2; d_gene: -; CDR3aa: CASRTGNTDTQYF
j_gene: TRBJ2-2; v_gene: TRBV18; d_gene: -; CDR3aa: CASSPQGLRRTGELFF
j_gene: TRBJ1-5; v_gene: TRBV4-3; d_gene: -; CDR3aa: CASSRETGVNQPQHF
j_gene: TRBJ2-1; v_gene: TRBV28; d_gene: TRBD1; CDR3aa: CATSGQGLPEQFF
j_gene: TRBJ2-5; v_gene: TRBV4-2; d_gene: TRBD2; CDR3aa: CASSQDGAGVWGTQYF
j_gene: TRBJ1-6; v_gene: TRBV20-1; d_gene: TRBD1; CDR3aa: CSASGQGLVHF
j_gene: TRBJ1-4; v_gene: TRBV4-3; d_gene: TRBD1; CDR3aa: CASSQSTGFNEKLFF
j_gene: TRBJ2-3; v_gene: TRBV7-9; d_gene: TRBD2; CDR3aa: CASSSGLHTDTQYF
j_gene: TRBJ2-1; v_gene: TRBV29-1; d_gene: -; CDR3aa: CSVREGSGAYNEQFF
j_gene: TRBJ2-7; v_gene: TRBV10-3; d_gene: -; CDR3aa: CAISESPAGISYEQYF
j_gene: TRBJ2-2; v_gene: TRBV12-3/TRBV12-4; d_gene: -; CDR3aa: CASTPLARSELFF
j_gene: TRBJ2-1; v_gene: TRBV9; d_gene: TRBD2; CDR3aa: CASSDSGGGYNEQFF
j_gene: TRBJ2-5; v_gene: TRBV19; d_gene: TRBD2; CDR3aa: CASSIGPGLAEETQYF
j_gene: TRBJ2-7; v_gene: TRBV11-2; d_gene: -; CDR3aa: CASSLKQGPYEQYF
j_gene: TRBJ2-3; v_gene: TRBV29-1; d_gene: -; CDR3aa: CSSNPGLSTDTQYF
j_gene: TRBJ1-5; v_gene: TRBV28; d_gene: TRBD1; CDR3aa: CASSLSSGGKNQPQHF
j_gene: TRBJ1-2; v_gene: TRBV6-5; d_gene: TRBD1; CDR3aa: CASSPTGENYGYTF
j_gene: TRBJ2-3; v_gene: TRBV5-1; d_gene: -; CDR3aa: CASSLGRGGTSTDTQYF
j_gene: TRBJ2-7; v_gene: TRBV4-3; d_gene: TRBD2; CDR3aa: CASSQEGGSGRADEQYF
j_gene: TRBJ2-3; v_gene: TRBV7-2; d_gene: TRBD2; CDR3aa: CASSSTSGSFNTQYF
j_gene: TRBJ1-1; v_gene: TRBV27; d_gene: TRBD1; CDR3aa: CASGRTGGGTEAFF
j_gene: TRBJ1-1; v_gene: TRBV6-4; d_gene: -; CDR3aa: CASSDPPGQLNTEAFF
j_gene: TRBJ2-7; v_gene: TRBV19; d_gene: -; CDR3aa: CASSPTGGYEQYF
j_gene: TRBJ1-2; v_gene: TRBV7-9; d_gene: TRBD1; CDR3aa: CASSLEGAGYGYTF
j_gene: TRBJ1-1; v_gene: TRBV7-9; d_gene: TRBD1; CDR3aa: CASSILGQVGIGTEAFF